Following are 8 T cell receptor beta chains from one sample sequenced in a study of response to subunit inactivated influenza vaccine. Via MiXCR, TCRdb re-called the RT-PCR reads, giving one row per CDR3 protein. The sample has just over 300,000 distinct CDR3 sequences; 20% to 25% are singletons. Sample: PBMCs from blood, taken 21 months after vaccination. These receptors were taken from a man between 50 and 75 years old who received an inactivated influenza vaccine.

This clonotype was observed a handful of times. This chain uses TRBV5-1 with TRBJ2-7; D may be TRBD2 (6 bases). This CDR3 region has 14 residues. V was clipped by 3 bases and J by 2 bases, with 12 bases between them. CDR1 is SGHRS and CDR2 is YFSETQ in the germline V gene. This CDR3 is CASSSNAGTYEQYF. The CDR3 nucleotides read TGCGCCAGCAGCTCCAATGCGGGGACCTACGAGCAGTACTTC. Using reference TRBV5-1 and TRBJ2-7 for the parts outside the CDR3, the full variable domain is KAGVTQTPRYLIKTRGQQVTLSCSPISGHRSVSWYQQTPGQGLQFLFEYFSETQRNKGNFPGRFSGRQFSNSRSEMNVSTLELGDSALYLCASSSNAGTYEQYFGPGTRLTVT.

This clonotype was observed at least ten times. V usage is TRBV18 and J usage is TRBJ1-3, with a possible D match to TRBD1 (5 bases). Germline CDR1 reads KGHSH; CDR2 reads LQKENI. The CDR3 spans 17 residues. V dropped 0 bases and J dropped 0 bases, with 12 bases sitting between them. This chain's CDR3 is CASSPPMAGLSGNTIYF. DNA for the CDR3: TGTGCCAGCTCACCACCGATGGCGGGGCTCTCTGGAAACACCATATATTTT.

This clonotype was seen ten or more times. The rearrangement joins TRBV6-2 or TRBV6-3 to TRBJ2-7; perhaps TRBD2 as D (6 bases). Trimming shortened V by 2 bases and J by 2 bases, and 13 bases separated the two germline ends. The CDR3 length is 15 residues. Per germline, CDR1 MNHEY and CDR2 SVGEGT. In DNA, the CDR3 is TGTGCCAGCAGTTACGCCCTAGCGCGTACCTACGAGCAGTACTTC. Amino acids: CASSYALARTYEQYF.

This clonotype was detected ten times or more. CDR3 in amino acids: CSIDRGPNTEAFF. In DNA form, the CDR3 reads TGCAGCATCGACAGGGGGCCGAACACTGAAGCTTTCTTT. The V gene is TRBV29-1, the J gene TRBJ1-1, with TRBD1 matching over 10 bases. Germline-derived CDR1 and CDR2 are SQVTM and ANQGSEA. V was clipped by 8 bases and J by 1 base; unmatched bases: 4. The CDR3 totals 13 residues. Full variable domain (outside the CDR3, taken from reference TRBV29-1 and TRBJ1-1): SAVISQKPSRDICQRGTSLTIQCQVDSQVTMMFWYRQQPGQSLTLIATANQGSEATYESGFVIDKFPISRPNLTFSTLTVSNMSPEDSSIYLCSIDRGPNTEAFFGQGTRLTVV.

The chain links TRBV30 to TRBJ2-1; D is uncertain. CDR1 GTSNPN and CDR2 SVGIG come from the germline V gene (reference sequence). The CDR3 is 13 residues long. V was trimmed by 7 bases and J by 10 bases, leaving 20 bases between them. Here the CDR3 DNA reads TGTGCCTCCAGCCTTATCCTTCACCACGAGCAGTTCTTC. This sequence encodes CASSLILHHEQFF.

The chain uses TRBV14 and TRBJ2-2; TRBD1 aligns across 7 bases. V was pared by 3 bases and J by 5 bases, with 6 bases of the junction left unmatched. Per the germline V gene, CDR1 is SGHDN and CDR2 is FVKESK. CDR3 length: 15 amino acids. The CDR3 region has the DNA TGTGCCAGCAGCCAGAGCTTGACAGGGACCGGGGAGCTGTTTTTT. Translation: CASSQSLTGTGELFF. Looking up the rest from reference TRBV14 and TRBJ2-2 gives the full variable domain: EAGVTQFPSHSVIEKGQTVTLRCDPISGHDNLYWYRRVMGKEIKFLLHFVKESKQDESGMPNNRFLAERTGGTYSTLKVQPAELEDSGVYFCASSQSLTGTGELFFGEGSRLTVL.

V and J are TRBV7-9 and TRBJ1-4; 7 positions agree with TRBD1. Germline CDR1 is SEHNR and CDR2 is FQNEAQ (reference sequence). The junction had 7 bases not matched to a gene; V was cut back by 7 bases and J by 5 bases. The CDR3 is 14 amino acids. The CDR3 spells CASTWDRLNEKLFF. CDR3 in DNA: TGTGCCAGCACTTGGGACAGACTAAATGAAAAACTGTTTTTT.

This clonotype was seen a handful of times. The chain carries TRBV11-2 and TRBJ2-1, with D tentatively TRBD2 (5 bases). Germline CDR1 SGHAT, CDR2 FQNNGV. V was clipped by 3 bases and J by 9 bases, with 15 bases between them. The CDR3 is made up of 14 amino acids. CDR3: CASSFKRTETEQFF. CDR3 DNA: TGTGCCAGCAGCTTCAAGCGGACGGAGACTGAGCAGTTCTTC.